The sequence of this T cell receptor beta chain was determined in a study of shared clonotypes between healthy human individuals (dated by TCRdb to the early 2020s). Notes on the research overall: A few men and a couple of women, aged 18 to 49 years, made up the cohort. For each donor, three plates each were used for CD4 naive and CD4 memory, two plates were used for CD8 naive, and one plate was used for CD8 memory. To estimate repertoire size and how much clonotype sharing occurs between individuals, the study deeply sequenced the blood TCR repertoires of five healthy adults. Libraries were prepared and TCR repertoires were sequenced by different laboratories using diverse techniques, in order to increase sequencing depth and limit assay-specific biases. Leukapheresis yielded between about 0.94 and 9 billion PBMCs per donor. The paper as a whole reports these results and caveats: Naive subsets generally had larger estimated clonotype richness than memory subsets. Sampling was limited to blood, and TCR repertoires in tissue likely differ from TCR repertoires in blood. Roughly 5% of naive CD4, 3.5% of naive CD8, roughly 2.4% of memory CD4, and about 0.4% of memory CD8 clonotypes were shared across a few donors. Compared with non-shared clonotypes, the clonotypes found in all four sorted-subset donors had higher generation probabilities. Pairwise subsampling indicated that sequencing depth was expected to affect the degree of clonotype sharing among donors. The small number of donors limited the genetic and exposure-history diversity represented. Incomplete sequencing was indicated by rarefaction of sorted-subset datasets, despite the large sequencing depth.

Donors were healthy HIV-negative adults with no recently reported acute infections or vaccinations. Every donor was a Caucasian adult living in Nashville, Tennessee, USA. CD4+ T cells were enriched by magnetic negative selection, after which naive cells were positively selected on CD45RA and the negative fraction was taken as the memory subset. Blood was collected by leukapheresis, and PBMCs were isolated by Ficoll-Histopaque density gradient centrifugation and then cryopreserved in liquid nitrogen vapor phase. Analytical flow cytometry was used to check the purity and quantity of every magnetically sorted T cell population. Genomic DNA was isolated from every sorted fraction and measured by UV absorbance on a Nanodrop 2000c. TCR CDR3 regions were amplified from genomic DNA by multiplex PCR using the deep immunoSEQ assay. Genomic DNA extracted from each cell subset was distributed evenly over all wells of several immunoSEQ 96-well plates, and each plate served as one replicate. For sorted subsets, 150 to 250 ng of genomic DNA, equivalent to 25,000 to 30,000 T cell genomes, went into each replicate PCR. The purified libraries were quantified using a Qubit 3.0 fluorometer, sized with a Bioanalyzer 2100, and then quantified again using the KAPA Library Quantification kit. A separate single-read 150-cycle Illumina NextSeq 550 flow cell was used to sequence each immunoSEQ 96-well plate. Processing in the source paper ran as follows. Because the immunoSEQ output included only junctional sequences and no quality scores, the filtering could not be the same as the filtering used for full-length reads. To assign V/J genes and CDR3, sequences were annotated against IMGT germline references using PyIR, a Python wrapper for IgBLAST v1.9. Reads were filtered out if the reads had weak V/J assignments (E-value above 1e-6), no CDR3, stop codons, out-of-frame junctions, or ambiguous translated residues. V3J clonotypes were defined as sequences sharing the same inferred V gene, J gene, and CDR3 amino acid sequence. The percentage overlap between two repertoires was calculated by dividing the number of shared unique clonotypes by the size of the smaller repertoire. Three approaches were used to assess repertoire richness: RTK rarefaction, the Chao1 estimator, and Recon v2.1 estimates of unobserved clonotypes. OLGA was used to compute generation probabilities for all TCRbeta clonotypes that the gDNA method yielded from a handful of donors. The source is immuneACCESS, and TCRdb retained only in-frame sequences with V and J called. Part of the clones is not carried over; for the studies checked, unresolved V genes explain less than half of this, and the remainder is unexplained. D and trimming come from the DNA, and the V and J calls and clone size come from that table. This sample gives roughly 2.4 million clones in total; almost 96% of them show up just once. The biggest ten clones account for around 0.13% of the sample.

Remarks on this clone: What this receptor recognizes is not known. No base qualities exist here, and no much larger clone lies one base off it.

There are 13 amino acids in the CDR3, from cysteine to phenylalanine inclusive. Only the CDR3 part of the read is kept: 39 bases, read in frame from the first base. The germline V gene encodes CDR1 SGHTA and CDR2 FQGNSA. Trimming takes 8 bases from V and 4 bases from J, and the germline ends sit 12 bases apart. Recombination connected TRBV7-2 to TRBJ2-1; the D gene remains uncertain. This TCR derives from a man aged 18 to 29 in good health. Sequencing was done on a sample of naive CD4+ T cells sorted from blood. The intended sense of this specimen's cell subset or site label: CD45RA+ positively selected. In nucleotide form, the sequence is TGTGCCAGCCTAAAGGAGTTGTACAATGAGCAGTTCTTC. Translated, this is CASLKELYNEQFF.